A selection of T cell receptor beta chains follows, all from one sample in a study of OX40 agonist ivuxolimab in advanced cancers. Here immunoSEQ multiplex PCR was the method, and the copy in TCRdb shows in-frame clones only, minus some. The table shows roughly 70,000 clones, with 88% occurring only once. Sample: CD4+ or CD8+ T cells sorted from blood, taken in a trial of the OX40 agonist ivuxolimab. These receptors all come from an adult with an advanced solid tumor such as melanoma, head and neck, liver or kidney cancer. Each CDR3 is given with its conserved first and last residue. Fields, in order: D gene, clone size, J gene, V gene, CDR3 protein, CDR3 DNA. The D gene is left open where the match is weak. Clone size, where shown, is once, few, many, or a class for clones that have expanded.

d_call: NA
clone_size: NA
j_call: TRBJ2-3
v_call: TRBV28
cdr3_aa: CASSDRSTDTQYF
cdr3_nt: TGTGCCAGCAGTGACAGGAGCACAGATACGCAGTATTTT

d_call: NA
clone_size: NA
j_call: TRBJ2-7
v_call: TRBV7-8
cdr3_aa: CASSLGVGTRSSYEQYF
cdr3_nt: TGTGCCAGCAGCTTAGGGGTCGGGACACGGAGCTCCTACGAGCAGTACTTC

d_call: NA
clone_size: NA
j_call: TRBJ2-1
v_call: TRBV2
cdr3_aa: CASSEGRGVEQFF
cdr3_nt: TGTGCCAGCAGTGAGGGCAGGGGAGTTGAGCAGTTCTTC

d_call: NA
clone_size: few
j_call: TRBJ2-1
v_call: TRBV2
cdr3_aa: CASSVESSYNEQFF
cdr3_nt: TGTGCCAGCAGTGTCGAGAGCTCCTACAATGAGCAGTTCTTC

d_call: NA
clone_size: few
j_call: TRBJ1-3
v_call: TRBV19
cdr3_aa: CASMPRSGNTIYF
cdr3_nt: TGTGCCAGTATGCCCCGCTCTGGAAACACCATATATTTT

d_call: TRBD1
clone_size: NA
j_call: TRBJ1-1
v_call: TRBV28
cdr3_aa: CASSFSTGGGEAFF
cdr3_nt: TGTGCCAGCAGTTTCTCGACAGGGGGAGGTGAAGCTTTCTTT

d_call: NA
clone_size: NA
j_call: TRBJ1-1
v_call: TRBV6-5
cdr3_aa: CASSPRTGNTEAFF
cdr3_nt: TGTGCCAGCAGTCCAAGAACAGGGAACACTGAAGCTTTCTTT

d_call: NA
clone_size: NA
j_call: TRBJ1-1
v_call: TRBV9
cdr3_aa: CASSVVGATEAFF
cdr3_nt: TGTGCCAGCAGCGTAGTTGGGGCGACTGAAGCTTTCTTT

d_call: NA
clone_size: NA
j_call: TRBJ2-5
v_call: TRBV28
cdr3_aa: CASSNPGDRETQYF
cdr3_nt: TGTGCCAGCAGTAATCCAGGGGATAGAGAGACCCAGTACTTC

d_call: NA
clone_size: NA
j_call: TRBJ1-2
v_call: TRBV10-2
cdr3_aa: CASSPQGQNYGYTF
cdr3_nt: TGCGCCAGCTCTCCACAGGGCCAGAACTATGGCTACACCTTC

d_call: TRBD2
clone_size: few
j_call: TRBJ2-5
v_call: TRBV7-8
cdr3_aa: CASSLRASGGQETQYF
cdr3_nt: TGTGCCAGCAGCCTGCGGGCTAGCGGGGGCCAAGAGACCCAGTACTTC